This is a list of T cell receptor beta chains from one sample in a study of shared clonotypes between healthy human individuals. This table comes from immunoSEQ multiplex PCR, and its TCRdb copy is limited to in-frame clones, with some not included. The data show 400,000 to 550,000 clones, with roughly 85% seen just once and about an eighth held by the top ten. The sequencing input was PBMCs. These receptor sequences come from a woman aged 40 to 50 in good health. Some clones in this sample may be carry-over from other donors' samples. CDR3s include the opening cysteine and the closing phenylalanine or tryptophan. The D gene is left open where the match is weak. Clone sizes are given selectively: once, few, many, or a class where the clone is expanded.

clone size: .
D gene: .
J gene: TRBJ1-5
V gene: TRBV6-1
CDR3 DNA: TGTGCCAGCAGTGAATATAGGCGCGAACAGCCCCAGCATTTT
CDR3 protein: CASSEYRREQPQHF

clone size: .
D gene: TRBD2
J gene: TRBJ2-1
V gene: TRBV10-1
CDR3 DNA: TGCGCCAGCAGTGAGATGGGAGGGGTACACAATGAGCAGTTCTTC
CDR3 protein: CASSEMGGVHNEQFF

clone size: .
D gene: TRBD1
J gene: TRBJ2-7
V gene: TRBV7-9
CDR3 DNA: TGTGCCAGCAGCTTAGGGGGACAGGGCAACGAGCAGTACTTC
CDR3 protein: CASSLGGQGNEQYF

clone size: .
D gene: TRBD2
J gene: TRBJ2-3
V gene: TRBV5-1
CDR3 DNA: TGCGCCAGCAGCCTTGGTGGCGGGAGAGGGGCAGATACGCAGTATTTT
CDR3 protein: CASSLGGGRGADTQYF

clone size: .
D gene: .
J gene: TRBJ1-3
V gene: TRBV11-2
CDR3 DNA: TGTGCCAGCATCCAGACAGGCGGAAACACCATATATTTT
CDR3 protein: CASIQTGGNTIYF

clone size: .
D gene: .
J gene: TRBJ2-2
V gene: TRBV11-2
CDR3 DNA: TGTGCCAGCAGCTTAGGGTACTCCGGGGAGCTGTTTTTT
CDR3 protein: CASSLGYSGELFF

clone size: .
D gene: .
J gene: TRBJ2-7
V gene: TRBV4-3
CDR3 DNA: TGCGCCAGCAGCCAAGACTCCTCTAGTGCCGGGAGCTCCTACGAGCAGTACTTC
CDR3 protein: CASSQDSSSAGSSYEQYF

clone size: .
D gene: TRBD2
J gene: TRBJ2-1
V gene: TRBV30
CDR3 DNA: TGTGCCTGGAGGGAGGGACTAGTCTCTTGGAGCGGATACAATGAGCAGTTCTTC
CDR3 protein: CAWREGLVSWSGYNEQFF

clone size: .
D gene: .
J gene: TRBJ2-7
V gene: TRBV14
CDR3 DNA: TGTGCCAGCAGCCAAGTCTGGGGGAGCGAGCAGTACTTC
CDR3 protein: CASSQVWGSEQYF

clone size: few
D gene: TRBD1
J gene: TRBJ1-1
V gene: TRBV4-2
CDR3 DNA: TGTGCCAGCAGCCGGGGACAGGGCGGGCGCGAGACGGAAGCTTTCTTT
CDR3 protein: CASSRGQGGRETEAFF

clone size: .
D gene: TRBD2
J gene: TRBJ2-1
V gene: TRBV4-1
CDR3 DNA: TGCGCCAGCAGCCAAGATAGCGGGAGTTACAATGAGCAGTTCTTC
CDR3 protein: CASSQDSGSYNEQFF

clone size: once
D gene: .
J gene: TRBJ2-5
V gene: TRBV2
CDR3 DNA: TGTGCCAGCATAGGATCGGTGGAGACCCAGTACTTC
CDR3 protein: CASIGSVETQYF

clone size: .
D gene: .
J gene: TRBJ1-1
V gene: TRBV2
CDR3 DNA: TGTGCCAGCAGCTATTCAGGAGAAGCTTTCTTT
CDR3 protein: CASSYSGEAFF

clone size: few
D gene: TRBD1
J gene: TRBJ1-4
V gene: TRBV2
CDR3 DNA: TGTGCCAGCAGAGTCAGGGGGCGACGGGAAAAACTGTTTTTT
CDR3 protein: CASRVRGRREKLFF

clone size: .
D gene: .
J gene: TRBJ2-7
V gene: TRBV20-1
CDR3 DNA: TGCAGTGCTAGGGGCACCTACGAGCAGTACTTC
CDR3 protein: CSARGTYEQYF

clone size: .
D gene: .
J gene: TRBJ2-7
V gene: TRBV2
CDR3 DNA: TGTGCCAGCACGTCCCAGCGGAGCTCCTACGAGCAGTACTTC
CDR3 protein: CASTSQRSSYEQYF

clone size: .
D gene: .
J gene: TRBJ2-7
V gene: TRBV7-2
CDR3 DNA: TGTGCCAGCAGCCTAGCCGCGACTAGTGGGGCCTCCTACGAGCAGTACTTC
CDR3 protein: CASSLAATSGASYEQYF

clone size: .
D gene: TRBD1
J gene: TRBJ2-2
V gene: TRBV5-6
CDR3 DNA: TGTGCCAGCATCCGCCGACAGGGGGCCCTTCTAGGCACCGGGGAGCTGTTTTTT
CDR3 protein: CASIRRQGALLGTGELFF

clone size: .
D gene: TRBD2
J gene: TRBJ2-1
V gene: TRBV27
CDR3 DNA: TGTGCCAGCAGTTTATCCCAGCGGGAGTTAGGCAATGAGCAGTTCTTC
CDR3 protein: CASSLSQRELGNEQFF

clone size: .
D gene: TRBD1
J gene: TRBJ2-7
V gene: TRBV5-4
CDR3 DNA: TGTGCCAGCGGGACAGTCTCCTACGAGCAGTACTTC
CDR3 protein: CASGTVSYEQYF

clone size: .
D gene: .
J gene: TRBJ2-1
V gene: TRBV6-6
CDR3 DNA: TGTGCCAGCAGTTCCATGGCCCGCAATGAGCAGTTCTTC
CDR3 protein: CASSSMARNEQFF

clone size: .
D gene: .
J gene: TRBJ1-4
V gene: TRBV19
CDR3 DNA: TGTGCCACCGCCCGGGACCAGAGGTCTGAAAAACTGTTTTTT
CDR3 protein: CATARDQRSEKLFF

clone size: .
D gene: TRBD1
J gene: TRBJ2-5
V gene: TRBV5-1
CDR3 DNA: TGCGCCAGCAGCGGGACCGGGACAGTCCAAGAGACCCAGTACTTC
CDR3 protein: CASSGTGTVQETQYF

clone size: .
D gene: .
J gene: TRBJ2-3
V gene: TRBV5-1
CDR3 DNA: TGCGCCAGCAGCCTCTCCCCCGCCGGCACAGATACGCAGTATTTT
CDR3 protein: CASSLSPAGTDTQYF

clone size: .
D gene: .
J gene: TRBJ1-4
V gene: TRBV28
CDR3 DNA: TGTGCCAGCAGTCCAAACAGGGCATCTAATGAAAAACTGTTTTTT
CDR3 protein: CASSPNRASNEKLFF

clone size: .
D gene: .
J gene: TRBJ1-1
V gene: TRBV10-3
CDR3 DNA: TGTGCCATCAGGGGGCCCAGGGTTGGGGACGCTGAAGCTTTCTTT
CDR3 protein: CAIRGPRVGDAEAFF

clone size: .
D gene: TRBD2
J gene: TRBJ2-7
V gene: TRBV11-3
CDR3 DNA: TGTGCCAGCAGCTTAGTCCCCTTAACTAGCGGGCTAACCTACGAGCAGTACTTC
CDR3 protein: CASSLVPLTSGLTYEQYF

clone size: .
D gene: .
J gene: TRBJ1-2
V gene: TRBV7-2
CDR3 DNA: TGTGCCAGCAGCTTAACACCTCCTGACTATGGCTACACCTTC
CDR3 protein: CASSLTPPDYGYTF

clone size: .
D gene: .
J gene: TRBJ2-5
V gene: TRBV7-8
CDR3 DNA: TGTGCCAGCAGCTTCGGGGGAACTACGGAGCAGTACTTC
CDR3 protein: CASSFGGTTEQYF

clone size: once
D gene: TRBD1
J gene: TRBJ2-5
V gene: TRBV11-1
CDR3 DNA: TGTGCCAGCAGCTTAATTGGGGACAGGGGTGTTGAGACCCAGTACTTC
CDR3 protein: CASSLIGDRGVETQYF

clone size: .
D gene: .
J gene: TRBJ2-5
V gene: TRBV5-1
CDR3 DNA: TGCGCCAGCAGCTTTGGACAGAGACAAGAGACCCAGTACTTC
CDR3 protein: CASSFGQRQETQYF

clone size: .
D gene: .
J gene: TRBJ2-5
V gene: TRBV9
CDR3 DNA: TGTGCCAGCAGCCCCGGTATTCAAGAGACCCAGTACTTC
CDR3 protein: CASSPGIQETQYF

clone size: .
D gene: .
J gene: TRBJ1-3
V gene: TRBV19
CDR3 DNA: TGTGCCACAGACCCAGGACCAGCGGGAAACACCATATATTTT
CDR3 protein: CATDPGPAGNTIYF

clone size: .
D gene: .
J gene: TRBJ1-5
V gene: TRBV23-1
CDR3 DNA: TGCGCCAGCAGTCCACATAATAGCAATCAGCCCCAGCATTTT
CDR3 protein: CASSPHNSNQPQHF

clone size: .
D gene: .
J gene: TRBJ1-2
V gene: TRBV28
CDR3 DNA: TGTGCCAGCAGTTTACTTACAGGAACTACTGACCCTGGTGGCTACACCTTC
CDR3 protein: CASSLLTGTTDPGGYTF

clone size: .
D gene: .
J gene: TRBJ1-2
V gene: TRBV5-6
CDR3 DNA: TGTGCCAGCAGCTTGCCCGATCCCAACTATGGCTACACCTTC
CDR3 protein: CASSLPDPNYGYTF

clone size: .
D gene: TRBD2
J gene: TRBJ2-2
V gene: TRBV9
CDR3 DNA: TGTGCCAGCAGCGACGGACTAGCGGCAATCGAAAGCGGGGAGCTGTTTTTT
CDR3 protein: CASSDGLAAIESGELFF

clone size: .
D gene: TRBD1
J gene: TRBJ1-2
V gene: TRBV28
CDR3 DNA: TGTGCCAGCAGCACATACAGGGGCCTGAGTGGCTACACCTTC
CDR3 protein: CASSTYRGLSGYTF

clone size: .
D gene: .
J gene: TRBJ1-5
V gene: TRBV18
CDR3 DNA: TGTGCCAGCTCAGAAAACCGGGATCAGCCCCAGCATTTT
CDR3 protein: CASSENRDQPQHF

clone size: .
D gene: .
J gene: TRBJ2-3
V gene: TRBV27
CDR3 DNA: TGTGCCAGCAGTTCTGGGTGGGGCGGTATCACAGATACGCAGTATTTT
CDR3 protein: CASSSGWGGITDTQYF

clone size: few
D gene: .
J gene: TRBJ1-1
V gene: TRBV19
CDR3 DNA: TGTGCCAGTAGTATGGGCAGGTCTGAAGCTTTCTTT
CDR3 protein: CASSMGRSEAFF

clone size: .
D gene: TRBD2
J gene: TRBJ2-1
V gene: TRBV18
CDR3 DNA: TGTGCCAGCTCACCAGGCGGGAGCTCCTACAATGAGCAGTTCTTC
CDR3 protein: CASSPGGSSYNEQFF

clone size: .
D gene: .
J gene: TRBJ2-1
V gene: TRBV23-1
CDR3 DNA: TGCGCCAGCAGTCCTCAGGCAGGGCGGAGGATCAATGAGCAGTTCTTC
CDR3 protein: CASSPQAGRRINEQFF

clone size: many
D gene: .
J gene: TRBJ1-1
V gene: TRBV29-1
CDR3 DNA: TGCAGCGCTTACTTCAGGGGTACTGAAGCTTTCTTT
CDR3 protein: CSAYFRGTEAFF

clone size: .
D gene: .
J gene: TRBJ1-4
V gene: TRBV19
CDR3 DNA: TGTGCCAGTAGCGAAGACAGGTCTAATGAAAAACTGTTTTTT
CDR3 protein: CASSEDRSNEKLFF

clone size: .
D gene: TRBD1
J gene: TRBJ2-5
V gene: TRBV28
CDR3 DNA: TGTGCCAGCAGCCCAGGGGGCGGGGTAGAGACCCAGTACTTC
CDR3 protein: CASSPGGGVETQYF

clone size: .
D gene: TRBD1
J gene: TRBJ2-2
V gene: TRBV18
CDR3 DNA: TGTGCCAGCTCAAGAGGGGGACAGGGATCCACCGGGGAGCTGTTTTTT
CDR3 protein: CASSRGGQGSTGELFF

clone size: .
D gene: .
J gene: TRBJ2-7
V gene: TRBV5-4
CDR3 DNA: TGTGCCAGCAGCTTGGCCCACTCCTACGAGCAGTACTTC
CDR3 protein: CASSLAHSYEQYF

clone size: .
D gene: .
J gene: TRBJ2-1
V gene: TRBV5-5
CDR3 DNA: TGTGCCAGCAGCTTGGCCGCTAGCCCCTACAATGAGCAGTTCTTC
CDR3 protein: CASSLAASPYNEQFF

clone size: .
D gene: TRBD1
J gene: TRBJ2-7
V gene: TRBV6-1
CDR3 DNA: TGTGCCAGCAAAGACCCGGGACAGTCCCGCTACGAGCAGTACTTC
CDR3 protein: CASKDPGQSRYEQYF